This T cell receptor beta chain is drawn from a study of T cell repertoires in cytomegalovirus infection. Across the study: It can be stated that public TCR beta signatures indicated CMV infection as well as a matching HLA type. Study-level results: Cumulative frequency of public TCR beta families picked out carriers of CMV plus the relevant HLA. Dominating the ex vivo response were HLA-C-restricted CMV-specific TCR beta clonotypes.

CDR1 and CDR2 from the germline V gene are SGHVS and FQNEAQ. The CDR3 consists of 14 residues. Trimming took 6 bases from V and 5 from J, leaving 16 bases between them. Turning to this clonotype: Its antigen is unknown.

TCRdb recomputed calls from the reads with MiXCR, one row per CDR3 protein. The repertoire holds roughly 990,000 distinct CDR3 sequences, approximately 31% seen once, with roughly 13% in the top ten. This receptor was taken from a human donor in good health (CMV status not recorded). Some clones in this sample may be carry-over from other donors' samples. The chain combines TRBV7-8 with TRBJ1-1, with D hard to call. The specimen was cultured CD8+ T cells from PBMCs, collected from culture after CMV antigen stimulation. The DNA of the CDR3 is TGTGCCAGCAGTTTTACGATGGCAAGGACTGAAGCTTTCTTT. As protein: CASSFTMARTEAFF.